This passage covers 8 T cell receptor beta chains from one sample sequenced in a study of T cells after somatic rescue of genetic block. This table comes from immunoSEQ multiplex PCR, and its TCRdb copy is limited to in-frame clones, with some not included. The sample lists 100,000 to 120,000 clones; around nine tenths were seen once. The specimen was peripheral blood mononuclear cells (PBMCs). These receptors all come from a young woman.

In this sample, this clone turned up a few times. This chain connects TRBV6-6 to TRBJ1-2, with D hard to call. There are 12 residues in the CDR3. From germline, CDR1 is MNHNY and CDR2 SVGAGI (reference sequence). Trimming stripped 5 bases from V and 5 bases from J, with 9 bases between. The CDR3 region is CASSSEGYGYTF. CDR3 nucleotide sequence: TGTGCCAGCAGTAGCGAAGGGTATGGCTACACCTTC.

The V call is TRBV9, the J call TRBJ2-1; TRBD2 matches at 8 bases. The germline CDR1 and CDR2 sequences are SGDLS and YYNGEE. CDR3 length equals 14 residues. With V trimmed by 2 bases and J by 5 bases, 3 bases remained unmatched. CDR3 sequence reads: CASSVRGADNEQFF. The CDR3 nucleotides are TGTGCCAGCAGCGTGCGGGGGGCTGACAATGAGCAGTTCTTC.

The gene calls are TRBV19 and TRBJ1-2; maybe TRBD1 (6 bases). The CDR3 covers 14 residues. V was trimmed by 6 bases and J by 2 bases, leaving 13 bases between them. Germline V gives CDR1 LNHDA, CDR2 SQIVND (reference sequence). The CDR3 region is CASRPDSENYGYTF. The DNA for the CDR3 is TGTGCCAGTAGACCGGACAGCGAAAACTATGGCTACACCTTC.

The chain couples TRBV7-8 to TRBJ1-5, with D maybe TRBD1 (5 bases). The germline CDR1 and CDR2 sequences are SGHVS and FQNEAQ. The length of the CDR3 is 15 residues. V dropped 2 bases and J dropped 2 bases, with 10 bases sitting between them. CDR3 residues: CASSLQGVGNQPQHF. The CDR3 DNA reads TGTGCCAGCAGCTTACAGGGAGTGGGCAATCAGCCCCAGCATTTT.

This chain connects TRBV4-2 to TRBJ2-7; 9 nucleotides line up with TRBD1. Germline CDR1 is LGHNA and CDR2 is YNFKEQ. V trimming: 0 bases; J trimming: 3 bases; junction bases outside the gene matches: 9. The CDR3 totals 17 residues. CDR3: CASSQERRGTGNYEQYF. DNA of the CDR3: TGTGCCAGCAGCCAAGAACGGAGAGGGACAGGGAACTACGAGCAGTACTTC.

In this sample, this clone turned up once. CDR3 loop: CATSTGTSPRQETQYF. CDR3 nucleotide sequence: TGTGCCACCAGCACCGGGACTTCTCCCCGGCAAGAGACCCAGTACTTC. V usage is TRBV15 and J usage is TRBJ2-5; weak D call: TRBD2 (6 bases). Trimming removed 4 bases at V and 2 bases at J, with 17 bases between. This CDR3 contains 16 residues. Germline values: CDR1 LNHNV, CDR2 YYDKDF (reference sequence).

This chain uses TRBV2 with TRBJ2-7, with 8 bases aligning to TRBD1. V was pared by 5 bases and J by 6 bases, with 3 bases of the junction left unmatched. Germline-derived CDR1 and CDR2 are SNHLY and FYNNEI. The CDR3 sequence is 12 residues long. CDR3 region: CASSPTGGEQYF. CDR3 DNA sequence: TGTGCCAGCAGTCCTACAGGGGGCGAGCAGTACTTC.

The chain employs TRBV5-1 and TRBJ1-1, with D possibly being TRBD1 (5 bases). The CDR3 length is 12 residues. CDR1 is SGHRS, CDR2 YFSETQ, per germline. V was shortened by 4 bases and J by 8 bases, with 12 bases between the two germline ends. In DNA form, the CDR3 reads TGCGCCAGCAGCGGGGGAAGGGCGGAAGCTTTCTTT. It is translated as CASSGGRAEAFF. The full variable domain, completed using reference TRBV5-1 and TRBJ1-1, is KAGVTQTPRYLIKTRGQQVTLSCSPISGHRSVSWYQQTPGQGLQFLFEYFSETQRNKGNFPGRFSGRQFSNSRSEMNVSTLELGDSALYLCASSGGRAEAFFGQGTRLTVV.